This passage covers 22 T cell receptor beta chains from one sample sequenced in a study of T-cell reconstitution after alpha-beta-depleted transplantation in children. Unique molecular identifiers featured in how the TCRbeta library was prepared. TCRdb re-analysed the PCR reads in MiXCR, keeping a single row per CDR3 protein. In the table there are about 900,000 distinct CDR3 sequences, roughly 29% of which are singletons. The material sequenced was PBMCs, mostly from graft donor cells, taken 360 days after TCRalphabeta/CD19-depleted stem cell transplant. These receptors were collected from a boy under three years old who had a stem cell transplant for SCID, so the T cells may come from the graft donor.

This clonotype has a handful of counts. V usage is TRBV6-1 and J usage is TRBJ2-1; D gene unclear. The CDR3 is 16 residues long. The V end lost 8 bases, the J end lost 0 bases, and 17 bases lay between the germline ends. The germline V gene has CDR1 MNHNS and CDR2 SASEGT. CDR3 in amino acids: CASGEAPQSSYNEQFF. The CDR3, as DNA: TGTGCCAGCGGCGAGGCCCCCCAGAGCTCCTACAATGAGCAGTTCTTC.

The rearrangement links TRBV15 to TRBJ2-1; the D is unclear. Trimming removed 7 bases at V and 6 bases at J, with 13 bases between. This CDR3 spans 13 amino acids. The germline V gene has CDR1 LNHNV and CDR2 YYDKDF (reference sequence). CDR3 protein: CATMASRRNEQFF. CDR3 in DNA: TGTGCCACCATGGCGAGCCGGCGCAATGAGCAGTTCTTC.

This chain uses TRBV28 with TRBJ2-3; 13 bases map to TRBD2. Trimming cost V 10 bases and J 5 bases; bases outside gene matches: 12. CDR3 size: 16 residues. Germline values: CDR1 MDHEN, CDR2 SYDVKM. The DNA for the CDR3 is TGTGCCACCCTGGGACTAGCGGGGCGGTTTAAAGATACGCAGTATTTT. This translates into CATLGLAGRFKDTQYF.

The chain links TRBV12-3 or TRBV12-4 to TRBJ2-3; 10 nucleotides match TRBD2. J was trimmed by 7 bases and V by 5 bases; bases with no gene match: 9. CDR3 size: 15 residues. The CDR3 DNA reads TGTGCCAGCAGTATACCAGCGGGGGGGCGGAATACGCAGTATTTT. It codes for CASSIPAGGRNTQYF.

The CDR3: CATSDSRQGISGANVLTF. CDR3 coding DNA: TGTGCCACCAGTGATTCGAGACAGGGGATCTCTGGGGCCAACGTCCTGACTTTC. The gene calls are TRBV24-1 and TRBJ2-6; 8 nucleotides line up with TRBD1. CDR3 size: 18 residues. The germline gives CDR1 KGHDR, CDR2 SFDVKD. V lost 2 bases and J lost 0; bases outside the gene matches: 5.

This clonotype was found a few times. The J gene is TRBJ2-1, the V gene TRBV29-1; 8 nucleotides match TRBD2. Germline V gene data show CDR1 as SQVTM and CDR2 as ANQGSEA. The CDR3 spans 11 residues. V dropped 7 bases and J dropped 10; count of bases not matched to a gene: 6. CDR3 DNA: TGCAGCGCCTACACTAGCGGCGAGCAGTTCTTC. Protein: CSAYTSGEQFF.

CDR3 sequence reads: CASSLGSHGYEQYF. The CDR3 nucleotides are TGTGCCAGCAGTTTAGGGAGTCACGGCTACGAGCAGTACTTC. The chain combines TRBV12-3 or TRBV12-4 with TRBJ2-7; D ambiguous. This CDR3 has 14 amino acids. Trimming pared 1 base from V and 3 bases from J, leaving 10 bases between.

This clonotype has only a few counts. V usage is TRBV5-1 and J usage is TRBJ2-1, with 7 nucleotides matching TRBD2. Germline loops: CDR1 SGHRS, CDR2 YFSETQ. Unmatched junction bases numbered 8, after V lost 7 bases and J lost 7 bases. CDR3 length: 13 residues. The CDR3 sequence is CASGGRARNEQFF. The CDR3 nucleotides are TGCGCCAGCGGGGGGAGGGCCAGGAATGAGCAGTTCTTC.

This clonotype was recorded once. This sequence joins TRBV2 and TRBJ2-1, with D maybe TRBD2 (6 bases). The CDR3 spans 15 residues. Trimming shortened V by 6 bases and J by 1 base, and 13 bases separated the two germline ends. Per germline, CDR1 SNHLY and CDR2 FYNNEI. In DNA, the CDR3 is TGTGCCAGCAGACGGAGGGAAGTTTCCTACAATGAGCAGTTCTTC. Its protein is CASRRREVSYNEQFF.

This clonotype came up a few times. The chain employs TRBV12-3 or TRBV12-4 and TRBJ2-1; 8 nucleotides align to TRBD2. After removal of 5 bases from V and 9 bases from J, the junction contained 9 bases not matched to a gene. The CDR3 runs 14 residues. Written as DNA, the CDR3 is TGTGCCAGCAGTCCGGGGGGGCGGAGGGGTGAGCAGTTCTTC. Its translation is CASSPGGRRGEQFF.

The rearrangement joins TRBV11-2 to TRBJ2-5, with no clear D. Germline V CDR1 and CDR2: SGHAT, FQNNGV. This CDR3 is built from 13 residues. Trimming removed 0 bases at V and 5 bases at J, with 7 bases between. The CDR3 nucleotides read TGTGCCAGCAGCTTAGAAGTCGGGGAGACCCAGTACTTC. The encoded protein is CASSLEVGETQYF.

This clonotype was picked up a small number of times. CDR3 loop: CASSLGQGFQETQYF. The CDR3 nucleotides are TGTGCCAGCAGCTTGGGACAGGGATTCCAAGAGACCCAGTACTTC. The gene calls are TRBV7-2 and TRBJ2-5, with TRBD1 matching over 9 bases. The CDR3 is 15 residues long. With 3 bases clipped from V and 1 base from J, the junction kept 3 bases outside the gene matches. CDR1 is SGHTA, CDR2 FQGNSA, per germline.

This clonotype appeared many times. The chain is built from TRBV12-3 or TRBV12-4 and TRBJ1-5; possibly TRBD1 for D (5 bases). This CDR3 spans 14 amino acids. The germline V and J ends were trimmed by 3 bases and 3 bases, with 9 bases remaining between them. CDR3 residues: CASSFQGANQPQHF. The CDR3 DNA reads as TGTGCCAGCAGTTTCCAGGGCGCCAATCAGCCCCAGCATTTT.

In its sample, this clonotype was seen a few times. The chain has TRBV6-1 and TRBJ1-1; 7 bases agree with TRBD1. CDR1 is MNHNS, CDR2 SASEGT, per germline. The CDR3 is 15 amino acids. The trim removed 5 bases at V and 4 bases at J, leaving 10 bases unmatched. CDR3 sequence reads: CASSPQGNVITEAFF. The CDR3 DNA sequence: TGTGCCAGCAGTCCACAGGGGAATGTGATCACTGAAGCTTTCTTT.

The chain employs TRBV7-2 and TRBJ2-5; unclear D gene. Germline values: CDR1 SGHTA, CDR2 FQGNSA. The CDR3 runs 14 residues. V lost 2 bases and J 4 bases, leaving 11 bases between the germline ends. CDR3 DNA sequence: TGTGCCAGCAGCTTAACGCCCCTCCTAGAGACCCAGTACTTC. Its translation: CASSLTPLLETQYF.

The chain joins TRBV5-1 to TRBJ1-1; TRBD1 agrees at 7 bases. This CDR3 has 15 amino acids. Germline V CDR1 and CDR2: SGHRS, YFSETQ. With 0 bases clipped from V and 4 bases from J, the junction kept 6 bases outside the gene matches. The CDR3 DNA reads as TGCGCCAGCAGCTTGGAGAAAACAGGGGCCACTGAAGCTTTCTTT. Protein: CASSLEKTGATEAFF.

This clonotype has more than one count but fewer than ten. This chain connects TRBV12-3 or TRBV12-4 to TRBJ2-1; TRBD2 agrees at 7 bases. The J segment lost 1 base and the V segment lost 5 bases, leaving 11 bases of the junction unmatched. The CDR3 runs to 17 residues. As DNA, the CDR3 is TGTGCCAGCAGTCTATGGGGGGGTCCGGCATCCTACAATGAGCAGTTCTTC. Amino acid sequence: CASSLWGGPASYNEQFF.

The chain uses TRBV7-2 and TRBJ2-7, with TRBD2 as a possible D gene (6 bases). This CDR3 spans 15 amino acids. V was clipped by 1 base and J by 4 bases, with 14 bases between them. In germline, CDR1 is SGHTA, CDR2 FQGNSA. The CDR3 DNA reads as TGTGCCAGCAGCTTAGGAAGTAGCGGTACATACGAGCAGTACTTC. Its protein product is CASSLGSSGTYEQYF. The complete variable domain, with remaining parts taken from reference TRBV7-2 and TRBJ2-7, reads GAGVSQSPSNKVTEKGKDVELRCDPISGHTALYWYRQSLGQGLEFLIYFQGNSAPDKSGLPSDRFSAERTGGSVSTLTIQRTQQEDSAVYLCASSLGSSGTYEQYFGPGTRLTVT.

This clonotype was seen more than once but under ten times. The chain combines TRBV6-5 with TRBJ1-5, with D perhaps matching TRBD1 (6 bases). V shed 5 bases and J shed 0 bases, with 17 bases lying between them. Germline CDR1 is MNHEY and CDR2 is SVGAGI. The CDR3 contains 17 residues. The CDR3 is CASSRTQGPNSNQPQHF. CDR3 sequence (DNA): TGTGCCAGCAGTCGTACCCAGGGGCCCAATAGCAATCAGCCCCAGCATTTT.

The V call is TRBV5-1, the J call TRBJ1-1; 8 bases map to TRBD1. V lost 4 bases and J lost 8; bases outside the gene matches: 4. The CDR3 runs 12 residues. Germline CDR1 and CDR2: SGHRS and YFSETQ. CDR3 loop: CASSPDREEAFF. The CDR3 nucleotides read TGCGCCAGCAGCCCGGACAGGGAAGAAGCTTTCTTT.

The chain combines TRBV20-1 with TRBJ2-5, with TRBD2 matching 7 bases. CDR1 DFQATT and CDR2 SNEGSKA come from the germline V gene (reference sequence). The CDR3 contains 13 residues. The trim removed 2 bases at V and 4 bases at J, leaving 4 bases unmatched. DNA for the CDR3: TGCAGTGCTAGACTTCCGGGGGGAGAGACCCAGTACTTC. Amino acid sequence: CSARLPGGETQYF.

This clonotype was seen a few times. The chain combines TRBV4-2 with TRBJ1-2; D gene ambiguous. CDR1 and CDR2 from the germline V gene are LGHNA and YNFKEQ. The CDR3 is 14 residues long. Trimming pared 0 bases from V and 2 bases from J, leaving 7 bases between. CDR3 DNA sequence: TGTGCCAGCAGCCAAGATGCCCTGAACTATGGCTACACCTTC. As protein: CASSQDALNYGYTF.